This T cell receptor (beta chain) was identified in a study of identical twins. Findings and caveats of the study: Abundant beta clonotypes from cord blood had fewer insertions, unlike memory repertoires, which showed none. Zero-insertion analyses could be partly confounded by invariant MAIT and iNKT cells.

CDR3 length: 14 amino acids. Germline V gene lookup returns CDR1 SGHRS and CDR2 YFSETQ. V dropped 2 bases and J dropped 5; count of bases not matched to a gene: 6. In TCRdb, the 5' RACE reads were re-called with MiXCR into one record per CDR3 protein. Of over 600,000 distinct CDR3 sequences in the sample, around 20% were seen once. This clonotype was seen many times. The antigen is not known. The sample was also linked to a second study, of T cells expressing NK-cell markers.

The specimen sequenced was PBMCs. This sequence joins TRBV5-1 and TRBJ1-1, with 7 positions matching TRBD1. This sequence originates from a woman under 30 in good health. The CDR3 reads CASSFPGQTTEAFF. The CDR3 bases are TGCGCCAGCAGCTTCCCGGGACAGACTACTGAAGCTTTCTTT.